This T cell receptor beta chain was found in a study of Ad26.COV2.S vaccination and SARS-CoV-2 variants. In the study overall: The Ad26.COV2.S arm of the COV1001 trial was where the donor was placed. Each vaccinee took Ad26.COV2.S intramuscularly, once or twice 56 days apart.

This clone was seen more than once but under ten times. Regarding treatment: roughly 20 received Ad26.COV2.S at low or high dose, single or two shots; roughly 5 received placebo; per-sample allocation not given. Vaccine and placebo recipients were sampled on day 63 after the first injection. Based in Boston, the donor was an adult of 18-55 years. J lost 5 bases, V lost 5 bases, and 4 bases had no gene match. This CDR3 has 13 amino acids. The germline V gene has CDR1 SGHAT and CDR2 FQNNGV. Only in-frame clones appear in the TCRdb table, and some are missing; sequencing was by immunoSEQ multiplex PCR. This table holds approximately 350,000 clones, under 90% found once.

The sequence was obtained from a person between 18 and 65 years old who received the Ad26.COV2.S COVID-19 vaccine or a placebo. The sequencing used peripheral blood, collected in a trial of Ad26.COV2.S vaccine versus placebo. The genes are TRBV11-2 and TRBJ1-1, with 8 nucleotides matching TRBD1. This CDR3 reads CASSGQGATEAFF. The CDR3 DNA is TGTGCCAGCAGCGGACAGGGAGCAACTGAAGCTTTCTTT.